What follows are 24 T cell receptor beta chains derived from one specimen sequenced in a study of vaccination and CD4 T cells after COVID-19. Cultured CD4+ T cell DNA underwent sequencing with the Oncomine TCR Beta short-read assay. TCRdb reprocessed the PCR reads via MiXCR and lists one record per CDR3 protein. This sample yields about 14,000 distinct CDR3 sequences, of which roughly 30% are seen a single time; roughly a tenth belongs to the top ten. Treatment noted: approximately 10-day PBMC culture with coronavirus spike peptide pools or control peptides (ViraFEST assay). Antigen specificity for these receptors is unknown. This specimen was CD4+ T cells from blood, cultured in vitro, taken after SARS-CoV-2 vaccination. Source of these receptors: a human donor who had recovered from COVID-19.

This clonotype was seen more than once but under ten times. This rearrangement joins TRBV6-5 to TRBJ1-1; perhaps TRBD1 as D (6 bases). The germline V gene encodes CDR1 MNHEY and CDR2 SVGAGI. The length of the CDR3 is 17 residues. The V gene lost 2 bases and the J gene lost 3 bases, with 19 bases spanning the gap. CDR3 loop: CASSYGAGARRDTEAFF. CDR3 bases: TGTGCCAGCAGTTACGGGGCAGGGGCCAGAAGGGACACTGAAGCTTTCTTT.

The rearrangement links TRBV7-2 to TRBJ2-1, with 7 bases that match TRBD2. The CDR3 is 16 amino acids. Germline CDR1 reads SGHTA; CDR2 reads FQGNSA. Losses at the gene ends were 5 bases for V and 2 bases for J; bases not matched to a gene: 9. The CDR3 nucleotides are TGTGCCAGCAGCCCGCAAATTGGACTAGCCTACAATGAGCAGTTCTTC. It translates to CASSPQIGLAYNEQFF.

There are a few counts of this clonotype. The J gene is TRBJ2-6, the V gene TRBV7-9, with D tentatively TRBD2 (6 bases). From germline, CDR1 is SEHNR and CDR2 FQNEAQ (reference sequence). CDR3 length equals 18 residues. Trimming stripped 5 bases from V and 0 bases from J, with 17 bases between. The CDR3 here is CASSTQAGKNSGANVLTF. The CDR3 nucleotides read TGTGCCAGCAGCACCCAGGCGGGGAAGAACTCTGGGGCCAACGTCCTGACTTTC.

This clonotype was seen more than once but under ten times. The V call is TRBV4-1, the J call TRBJ2-7, with TRBD1 matching over 10 bases. The germline gives CDR1 MGHRA, CDR2 YSYEKL. The CDR3 runs 15 residues. V was clipped by 3 bases and J by 6 bases; unmatched bases: 8. CDR3 loop: CASSQSGTGVAEQYF. The CDR3 bases are TGCGCCAGCAGCCAGTCCGGGACAGGGGTCGCCGAGCAGTACTTC.

This clonotype was observed a few times. J is TRBJ2-1 and V is TRBV20-1, with TRBD2 matching over 11 bases. J was trimmed by 4 bases and V by 7 bases; bases with no gene match: 18. The germline CDR1 and CDR2 sequences are DFQATT and SNEGSKA (reference sequence). The length of the CDR3 is 18 residues. The CDR3 protein is CSVPSLAGGLHRYNEQFF. The CDR3 DNA is TGCAGTGTCCCGAGCCTAGCGGGAGGCCTACACCGGTACAATGAGCAGTTCTTC.

The chain carries TRBV5-5 and TRBJ2-2; 11 bases are a match to TRBD2. The germline CDR1 and CDR2 sequences are SGHKS and YYEKEE (reference sequence). With 2 bases clipped from V and 7 bases from J, the junction kept 7 bases outside the gene matches. There are 16 residues in the CDR3. CDR3 sequence: CASSFWVAGGLGELFF. The CDR3 region has the DNA TGTGCCAGCAGCTTCTGGGTAGCGGGAGGGCTCGGGGAGCTGTTTTTT.

The chain joins TRBV28 to TRBJ1-5; D not certain. Germline values: CDR1 MDHEN, CDR2 SYDVKM. This CDR3 is built from 13 residues. Trimming left V 7 bases short and J 2 bases short, with 9 bases between. CDR3 sequence: CASTRRGNQPQHF. The DNA for the CDR3 is TGTGCCAGCACGAGGCGGGGCAATCAGCCCCAGCATTTT.

The chain is built from TRBV28 and TRBJ1-4; maybe TRBD1 (5 bases). V lost 3 bases and J 3 bases, leaving 8 bases between the germline ends. The CDR3 totals 14 residues. The germline gives CDR1 MDHEN, CDR2 SYDVKM. The CDR3 sequence is CASSFREANEKLFF. The CDR3 DNA sequence: TGTGCCAGCAGTTTCAGGGAGGCTAATGAAAAACTGTTTTTT.

Relative to its sample, this clonotype is medium-sized. This chain connects TRBV7-2 to TRBJ2-1; 7 nucleotides line up with TRBD2. Germline lookup yields CDR1 SGHTA and CDR2 FQGNSA. The CDR3 runs to 16 residues. V shed 0 bases and J 10 bases; nucleotides not matched to a gene: 12. The CDR3 DNA reads TGTGCCAGCAGCTTAGCCCCCATGGGCCCGCGGGGGGAGCAGTTCTTC. This codes for CASSLAPMGPRGEQFF.

A remark on this clonotype: Mismatch with germline at one junction end may stem from a read error. The chain uses TRBV12-3 or TRBV12-4 and TRBJ1-4, with D possibly TRBD1 on 6 matching bases. This CDR3 comprises 14 residues. The CDR3 protein is CASRLRGVGEKLFF. The CDR3 DNA is TGTGCCAGCCGTTTGAGGGGGGTAGGGGAAAAACTGTTTTTT.

This clonotype was counted only a few times. The rearrangement joins TRBV5-1 to TRBJ2-3, with D perhaps TRBD1 or TRBD2 (5 bases each). The CDR3 is 16 amino acids. The V end lost 4 bases, the J end lost 0 bases, and 15 bases lay between the germline ends. The germline gives CDR1 SGHRS, CDR2 YFSETQ. In DNA, the CDR3 is TGCGCCAGCAGCCCAGATCCGGGACGGAGCACAGATACGCAGTATTTT. Translation: CASSPDPGRSTDTQYF.

This clonotype was counted a few times. The V and J genes are TRBV23-1 and TRBJ2-5; 7 bases align to TRBD1. TRBV23-1 is sorted into the ORF group, with uncertain function. CDR3 length: 16 amino acids. J gave up 3 bases and V 4 bases, and 11 bases lay outside the gene matches. The CDR3 coding sequence is TGCGCCAGCAGTCTAAACACAGGGGAATTCAAAGAGACCCAGTACTTC. Amino acid sequence: CASSLNTGEFKETQYF.

The genes are TRBV7-2 and TRBJ1-6; maybe TRBD1 (5 bases). V shed 3 bases and J shed 9 bases, with 12 bases lying between them. The CDR3 consists of 14 residues. Germline V gene data show CDR1 as SGHTA and CDR2 as FQGNSA. CDR3 loop: CASSFRGEGSPLHF. For the CDR3, the DNA is TGTGCCAGCAGCTTCCGGGGCGAAGGTTCACCCCTCCACTTT.

This clonotype showed up just a few times. J is TRBJ1-3 and V is TRBV20-1; D unclear. Looked up from germline, CDR1 is DFQATT and CDR2 is SNEGSKA (reference sequence). V was pared by 2 bases and J by 3 bases, with 2 bases between. The CDR3 length is 11 residues. The CDR3 bases are TGCAGTGCTAGACATGGAAACACCATATATTTT. Residues: CSARHGNTIYF.

This rearrangement joins TRBV12-3 or TRBV12-4 to TRBJ1-2, with D possibly TRBD1 on 5 matching bases. The CDR3 is 15 residues long. V lost 4 bases and J lost 1, with 13 bases in between. The DNA for the CDR3 is TGTGCCAGCAGTTCCGGTCGTCAGGGTAACTATGGCTACACCTTC. Encoded protein: CASSSGRQGNYGYTF.

CDR3 protein: CASSDRGLRSNQPQHF. Written as DNA, the CDR3 is TGTGCCAGCTCGGACAGGGGACTTCGTAGCAATCAGCCCCAGCATTTT. V gene TRBV18 combines with J gene TRBJ1-5; 9 bases fit TRBD1. This CDR3 has 16 amino acids. The germline CDR1 and CDR2 sequences are KGHSH and LQKENI. V lost 6 bases and J lost 0; bases outside the gene matches: 6.

This clonotype was detected only a few times. The chain employs TRBV7-2 and TRBJ1-2, with D possibly matching TRBD1 (5 bases). Germline CDR1 SGHTA, CDR2 FQGNSA. V was pared by 2 bases and J by 6 bases, with 7 bases between. The CDR3 is 12 residues long. The DNA for the CDR3 is TGTGCCAGCAGCTTATTCAGGGATGGCTACACCTTC. Its translation: CASSLFRDGYTF.

This chain joins TRBV27 and TRBJ2-3; TRBD2 matches at 11 bases. Trimming at V came to 2 bases and at J to 6 bases, leaving 10 bases not matched to a gene. The CDR3 spans 17 residues. CDR1 is MNHEY and CDR2 is SMNVEV in the germline V gene (reference sequence). In DNA form, the CDR3 reads TGTGCCAGCAGTTTAAGTAGCGGGAGGGGGGGATGGGATACGCAGTATTTT. This translates into CASSLSSGRGGWDTQYF.

The rearrangement uses TRBV28 and TRBJ2-1; D gene uncertain. From germline, CDR1 is MDHEN and CDR2 SYDVKM. This CDR3 comprises 13 residues. Deletions cut 2 bases from V and 3 bases from J, with 5 bases between. The chain's CDR3 is CASSLNGYNEQFF. The CDR3 DNA reads as TGTGCCAGCAGTTTAAACGGCTACAATGAGCAGTTCTTC.

CDR3 DNA sequence: TGCAGTGCTTCCGCCTTCCGGGACAGGCCGGTTAGGAGCTCCTACGAGCAGTACTTC. Protein: CSASAFRDRPVRSSYEQYF. The rearrangement joins TRBV20-1 to TRBJ2-7, with TRBD1 identical over 8 bases. Germline V CDR1 and CDR2: DFQATT, SNEGSKA (reference sequence). The CDR3 runs to 19 residues. After removal of 5 bases from V and 0 bases from J, the junction contained 21 bases not matched to a gene.

This clonotype appeared a few times. The chain is built from TRBV6-5 and TRBJ1-6, with TRBD1 identical over 8 bases. J was trimmed by 6 bases and V by 2 bases; bases with no gene match: 6. This CDR3 contains 16 residues. Per germline, CDR1 MNHEY and CDR2 SVGAGI. The CDR3 DNA sequence: TGTGCCAGCAGTTACCAAGGGACAGGCACTAATTCACCCCTCCACTTT. Translation gives CASSYQGTGTNSPLHF.

This clonotype was observed a handful of times. V usage is TRBV6-5 and J usage is TRBJ2-5, with 7 nucleotides matching TRBD2. There are 14 residues in the CDR3. In germline, CDR1 is MNHEY, CDR2 SVGAGI. The V and J ends lost 0 bases and 5 bases, in that order; junction bases with no gene match: 3. This CDR3 reads CASSYSGRGETQYF. For the CDR3, the DNA is TGTGCCAGCAGTTACTCGGGGCGGGGGGAGACCCAGTACTTC.

The chain links TRBV28 to TRBJ1-5, with TRBD1 matching over 8 bases. Germline loops: CDR1 MDHEN, CDR2 SYDVKM. The J segment lost 4 bases and the V segment lost 5 bases, leaving 4 bases of the junction unmatched. CDR3 size: 14 residues. CDR3 region: CASSRTGYNQPQHF. CDR3 nucleotide sequence: TGTGCCAGCAGTCGGACAGGGTATAATCAGCCCCAGCATTTT.

J is TRBJ1-6 and V is TRBV18; D remains ambiguous. Germline V gene data show CDR1 as KGHSH and CDR2 as LQKENI. The CDR3 is made up of 16 amino acids. V was trimmed by 6 bases and J by 0 bases, leaving 12 bases between them. The CDR3 bases are TGTGCCAGCTCTCCCGGGATTAGCTCCTATAATTCACCCCTCCACTTT. Protein sequence: CASSPGISSYNSPLHF.